This T cell receptor beta chain originates from a study of tumor-infiltrating lymphocytes in localized non-small cell lung cancer (TCRdb year 2021). About the study as a whole: Several histologies were represented in the cohort, which also included both smokers and never-smokers as well as patients whose samples were collected after neoadjuvant chemotherapy. Each patient provided resected tumor tissue plus uninvolved lung tissue from the same patient, with the uninvolved lung tissue described as non-adjacent to the tumor. The paired tumor versus uninvolved lung comparison of immunoSEQ T-cell fraction included 45 to 65 patients. The same patients underwent several integrated assays, with TCR sequencing performed together with flow cytometry, multiplex immunofluorescence, RNA-seq, exome sequencing and proteomics. The overall ICON cohort comprised under 170 surgical patients with localized non-small cell lung cancer whose tumors were resected. Summary of the overall study and its limitations: Consistent with immunofluorescence CD3 counts, TCRbeta sequencing supported greater T cell infiltration in tumors than in uninvolved lung tissue. Different pieces of the same tissue were used for different assays, so technical variation could not be separated from intratumor heterogeneity. Since assay coverage differed from patient to patient depending on how much tissue was available, TCR sequencing was done for only a subset of the cohort. The TCR-derived T-cell fraction showed no difference between the flow cytometry-defined immunotypes IM1 (good prognosis) and IM2 (poor prognosis).

V lost 1 base and J lost 3 bases; the stretch between them is 10 bases long. For CDR1 and CDR2, the germline V gene lists SGHAT and FQNNGV. Including the terminal cysteine and phenylalanine, the CDR3 comprises 15 residues. Here the CDR3 DNA is all that survives: 45 bases in frame from base 1. TCR sequencing with the immunoSEQ assay provided the T-cell fraction in tumor and uninvolved lung tissue. On the study's bioinformatics: For survival analysis, patients were split into high (upper tertile) and low (lower two tertiles) T-cell fraction groups and compared by log-rank test. Paired tumor versus uninvolved lung differences in T-cell fraction were tested with a signed-rank test. This is the immuneACCESS table as TCRdb keeps it, with only in-frame sequences that have V and J called. A part of the clones is gone; compared with another copy, unresolved V genes explain less than half, and the rest is unexplained. From that table come the V and J calls and clone size; the DNA was used to work out D and trimming. The sample table contains over 10,000 clones; only one count was recorded for around 85% of them. The ten largest clones represent about 4% of the sample.

ICON enrollment began in early 2016, and the last patient was enrolled in the second half of 2018. In a subcohort of approximately 78 patients, fresh tumor and matched uninvolved tissue were collected for in-depth immune analyses, with TCR sequencing among those analyses. DNA for TCR sequencing was isolated from bulk tissue, and no cell sorting was done. This clone occurred once. What antigen it recognizes has not been identified. Base qualities are not provided; no much larger clone lies one nucleotide away. Source material: uninvolved lung tissue not adjacent to the tumor. The chain is encoded by TRBV11-2 joined to TRBJ1-3; TRBD1 might be the D gene, on 5 matching bases. The receptor was isolated from a human donor with non-small cell lung cancer. The nucleotide sequence reads as follows: TGTGCCAGCAGCTTAGTTTCTACAGGTGGAAACACCATATATTTT. Translated, it reads CASSLVSTGGNTIYF.